These T cell receptor beta chains were read from a single sample in a study of cytomegalovirus exposure and HLA in healthy donors. Sequencing used immunoSEQ multiplex PCR; TCRdb keeps in-frame clones, though not all of them. This sample has 85,000 to 130,000 clones, with approximately 80% found just once. The material sequenced was PBMCs. The receptors come from a woman between 18 and 29 years old in good health and CMV-seropositive. CDR3s include the opening cysteine and the closing phenylalanine or tryptophan.

v_gene	CDR3aa
TRBV13	CASSLGMTDDYNSPLHF
TRBV5-1	CASSSVTSGRGGEQFF
TRBV19	CATGLAGHNEQFF
TRBV9	CASSVDLAQETQYF
TRBV29-1	CSVEAPRGSGSVNEQFF
TRBV10-3	CASRQGDVNIQYF
TRBV5-1	CASSLDPGGAGGYTF
TRBV13	CASSLGRGRLEGETQYF
TRBV19	CASSIDSVFVYEQYF
TRBV11-2	CASSTQRGSEKLFF
TRBV28	CASSLYQNTEAFF
TRBV4-1	CASSQVIATSTDTQYF
TRBV30	CACKAGKAYEQYF
TRBV7-8	CATWGTGPDEQYF
TRBV6-1	CASTTTRREGNEQFF
TRBV9	CASAGELTSYNEQFF
TRBV10-3	CAISAGLVGSYEQYF
TRBV7-3	CASSSTGNTEAFF
TRBV10-3	CATEQGSNYGYTF
TRBV5-1	CASSDPGGGNEQFF
TRBV6-6	CASSNLGQGVNQPQHF
TRBV10-3	CAMSASADLYEQYF
TRBV10-3	CAISPGQIYEQYF
TRBV6-5	CASRAQGPGQPQHF